Sequencing of this TCR beta chain was carried out in a study of tumor-infiltrating lymphocytes in primary liver carcinoma listed by TCRdb under 2017. Study-wide context: Between late 2015 and March 2016, a handful of patients in China with histopathologically diagnosed primary liver carcinoma had surgical resection. Hepatocellular carcinoma (four) or combined HCC and intrahepatic cholangiocarcinoma (one) was present in the five patients, who were three men and two women aged 30 to 69 years. The tumors of the five patients were staged as T1-T3 N0M0, with maximum diameters ranging from roughly 4 to 10 cm. Each sample produced about 3.5 to 8 million productive TCRbeta reads, and read depth showed no significant difference between tissue types. Across five regions of each liver tumor, along with adjacent normal tissue and blood, the study brought together TCRbeta repertoire sequencing, expression microarrays and whole-exome sequencing. A total of about 35 specimens from 5 patients, comprising about 25 tumor regions, 5 adjacent noncancerous liver tissues and 5 peripheral blood samples, were covered by TCRbeta repertoire sequencing. Repertoires from technical replicates were highly reproducible, with mean shared-clone rates roughly 0.87 and correlation coefficients above 0.95.

Starting from roughly 540 ng total RNA, TCRbeta-specific cDNA was produced by reverse transcription with a constant-region primer and ProtoScript II reverse transcriptase. Three nested multiplex PCR rounds, following a slightly modified ARM-PCR procedure, were used to build the TCRbeta libraries. Multiplex TRBV1-TRBV30 forward primers and a Cbeta reverse primer were used in the first two PCR rounds, each of which was run for around 9 cycles. Sample barcodes and Illumina adapters were added in a final 25-cycle PCR with Deep VentR polymerase. Before sequencing, amplicons of 200-500 bp were purified from gel using a QIAquick gel extraction kit. The TCRbeta amplicons were sequenced with 250-bp paired-end reads on an Illumina HiSeq 2500. In the authors' own workflow: Trimmomatic v0.33 was used to quality-trim the reads, and FLASH v1.2.11 was used to merge paired reads so that full CDR3 sequences could be recovered. V, D and J germline segments were assigned to the rearranged TCRbeta sequences by MiGEC v1.2.1b. VDJtools v1.0.0 computed clonotype statistics and Shannon-Wiener diversity indices. Except for diversity analysis, only the 250 most abundant clonotypes of each sample were used in subsequent analyses to reduce sampling bias. TCRdb trimmed the raw reads at Q25, called clones with MiXCR and kept productive beta chains. Rows are unified per CDR3 protein, each entry keeping the most common DNA and genes. The V and J calls were not made by the authors but by TCRdb's processing. The sample table shows around 330,000 distinct CDR3 sequences, and approximately 54% are seen once. The top ten clonotypes cover around 15% of the sample.

TRIzol reagent was used to extract blood RNA from unsorted whole blood, while the DNeasy Blood & Tissue kit provided the germline DNA. Patients had chronic HBV infection and were treatment-naive at sampling. Before surgery, four milliliters of peripheral blood were collected into K2EDTA tubes. This clonotype appeared once. This clone's antigen is unknown. This clone may be a read error of a much larger clone one base away. Based on the germline V gene, the CDR1 and CDR2 sequences are SQVTM and ANQGSEA. The CDR3, from cysteine to phenylalanine, totals 14 residues. The only DNA kept is the CDR3, 42 bases in frame from the first base. Findings and caveats that apply to the study as a whole: Pairs of tumor regions showed greater repertoire overlap (mean around 36%) than tumor-adjacent pairs (approximately 17%) or tumor-blood pairs (approximately 14%), which is consistent with antigen-driven expansion. Only a few patients were included in the study, and the authors note that the findings should be validated in a larger study. Only the TCR beta chain was sequenced, which likely underestimates true repertoire diversity because unpaired alpha chains were not captured. Compared with blood, tumors had a significantly larger share of the repertoire taken up by the top 250 clones (p = 0.039). Comparison of CD4+ and CD8+ T cell repertoires was precluded by the use of bulk unsorted samples.

The chain was built from TRBV29-1 and TRBJ2-2; a stretch of 10 junction bases matches TRBD2. The sample consisted of peripheral blood. This TCR came from a woman aged 25 to 45 with primary liver carcinoma and hepatitis B virus infection. The CDR3 protein: CNMQSSGRAGELFF. The DNA reads as follows: TGCAACATGCAATCTAGCGGGAGAGCCGGGGAGCTGTTTTTT.